Shown below are 6 T cell receptor beta chains from a single sample sequenced in a study of blood T cell repertoires in COVID-19. The protocol was immunoSEQ multiplex PCR, while the TCRdb copy is restricted to in-frame clones and leaves out a portion. The sample contains roughly 200,000 clones, approximately 92% of which appear only once. Sequenced input: PBMCs or T cells enriched from blood (not recorded which). All receptors derive from a middle-aged woman with acute COVID-19.

This chain uses TRBV6-2 or TRBV6-3 with TRBJ2-3; 10 nucleotides agree with TRBD2. The CDR3 totals 16 residues. J lost 2 bases, V lost 2 bases, and 4 bases had no gene match. Germline V CDR1 and CDR2: MNHEY, SVGEGT. The CDR3 loop is CASSYAGLAATDTQYF. The DNA for the CDR3 is TGTGCCAGCAGTTACGCCGGACTAGCGGCCACAGATACGCAGTATTTT.

The chain recombines TRBV5-1 with TRBJ2-1; no clear D gene. The CDR3 loop spans 15 amino acids. V was pared by 0 bases and J by 6 bases, with 13 bases between. Germline CDR1 reads SGHRS; CDR2 reads YFSETQ. The CDR3 DNA reads TGCGCCAGCAGCTTGGACTGGCCTACGGGCAATGAGCAGTTCTTC. Translating it yields CASSLDWPTGNEQFF. Based on the CDR3 plus reference TRBV5-1 and TRBJ2-1, the full variable domain is KAGVTQTPRYLIKTRGQQVTLSCSPISGHRSVSWYQQTPGQGLQFLFEYFSETQRNKGNFPGRFSGRQFSNSRSEMNVSTLELGDSALYLCASSLDWPTGNEQFFGPGTRLTVL.

The chain recombines TRBV14 with TRBJ2-1, with D possibly matching TRBD1 (7 bases). The length of the CDR3 is 17 residues. Trimming cost V 3 bases and J 6 bases, with 21 bases left between them. The germline gives CDR1 SGHDN, CDR2 FVKESK. Here the CDR3 DNA reads TGTGCCAGCAGCCAGTGGCAGGGGGGAAATTCTGGCAATGAGCAGTTCTTC. Translating gives CASSQWQGGNSGNEQFF.

The chain has TRBV27 and TRBJ2-7, with 7 bases fitting TRBD1. Germline V lookup: CDR1 MNHEY, CDR2 SMNVEV (reference sequence). The CDR3 length is 14 residues. V shed 4 bases and J 4 bases; nucleotides not matched to a gene: 7. This chain's CDR3 is CASSSTGFSYEQYF. DNA for the CDR3: TGTGCCAGCAGTTCGACAGGGTTTTCGTACGAGCAGTACTTC.

CDR3 DNA sequence: TGTGCCAGCAGCGTTCAGGCAGTTTCAAGAGAGACCCAGTACTTC. This gives the protein CASSVQAVSRETQYF. The rearrangement joins TRBV7-6 to TRBJ2-5; D remains ambiguous. V was clipped by 5 bases and J by 4 bases, with 17 bases between them. Germline V CDR1 and CDR2: SGHVS, FNYEAQ. The length of the CDR3 is 15 residues.

The V gene is TRBV6-1, the J gene TRBJ1-6, with D possibly TRBD1 on 5 matching bases. Germline values: CDR1 MNHNS, CDR2 SASEGT. V lost 1 base and J lost 0, with 19 bases in between. The CDR3 length is 20 residues. CDR3 sequence: CASSEERWGVKSSYNSPLHF. CDR3 bases: TGTGCCAGCAGTGAAGAGAGGTGGGGGGTAAAGAGCTCCTATAATTCACCCCTCCACTTT.